The rows below give T cell receptor beta chains drawn from one sample of a study of cytomegalovirus exposure and HLA in healthy donors. Generated by immunoSEQ multiplex PCR, the TCRdb table keeps only in-frame clones and is missing some. Here the sample spans about 250,000 clones, roughly two thirds being singletons. The sample consisted of PBMCs. Receptors originate from a female donor in good health and CMV-seronegative. The CDR3 runs from the conserved cysteine through the conserved F or W. A D gene is named only where the DNA matches it firmly. Not every row has a clone size; where given, it reads once, few, many or a size class.

J	size	D	V	DNA	CDR3
TRBJ2-7	NA	TRBD1	TRBV29-1	TGCAGCGTAGGGGGACAGGCCTCCGAGCAGTACTTC	CSVGGQASEQYF
TRBJ1-5	few	NA	TRBV5-1	TGCGCCAGCAGCGCGGATGGGGCGGGCAATCAGCCCCAGCATTTT	CASSADGAGNQPQHF
TRBJ2-4	once	NA	TRBV28	TGTGCCAGCAGTTTAGGCCAAAGAAACATTCAGTACTTC	CASSLGQRNIQYF
TRBJ2-5	NA	TRBD1	TRBV7-8	TGTGCCAGCAGCTCAGGACAGGGAGAGACCCAGTACTTC	CASSSGQGETQYF
TRBJ2-7	NA	NA	TRBV6-1	TGTGCCAGCAGCGCTCAGGGGAACGAGCAGTACTTC	CASSAQGNEQYF
TRBJ2-4	NA	NA	TRBV5-1	TGCGCCAGCAGCCGTGACCAGGGTGACATTCAGTACTTC	CASSRDQGDIQYF
TRBJ2-7	few	NA	TRBV28	TGTGCCAGCAGTTTAGGAGAGGACTTGTCCTACGAGCAGTACTTC	CASSLGEDLSYEQYF
TRBJ2-1	once	NA	TRBV7-2	TGTGCCAGCAGCTTAAGTGGGGGGTATGAGCAGTTCTTC	CASSLSGGYEQFF
TRBJ1-1	NA	NA	TRBV5-1	TGCGCCAGCAGCTCCCCGGGGAACACTGAAGCTTTCTTT	CASSSPGNTEAFF
TRBJ2-2	NA	NA	TRBV6-4	TGTGCCAGCAGTGAACAGGAGAACACCGGGGAGCTGTTTTTT	CASSEQENTGELFF
TRBJ2-7	once	NA	TRBV4-1	TGCGCCAGCAGTCTGGGCCCCGGACAGACGAACTCCTACGAGCAGTACTTC	CASSLGPGQTNSYEQYF
TRBJ1-4	NA	NA	TRBV9	TGTGCCAGCAGCGTGAGTTCCGGGGGGGAAAAACTGTTTTTT	CASSVSSGGEKLFF
TRBJ1-6	NA	NA	TRBV6-1	TGTGCCAGCAGTGAATATCCACCCCTCCACTTT	CASSEYPPLHF
TRBJ2-7	few	TRBD1	TRBV7-9	TGTTCCAGCAGCTTGGGTGCAGGGGGATACTTCCACGAGCAGTACTTC	CSSSLGAGGYFHEQYF
TRBJ2-7	NA	NA	TRBV27	TGTGCCAGCAGATTAGGGGCGTTTCCTGGGGAGCAGTACTTC	CASRLGAFPGEQYF
TRBJ2-1	NA	TRBD2	TRBV11-1	TGTGCCAGCAGCTTAGTTGTGGGGGAGGGCCGGTTTAGCAATGAGCAGTTCTTC	CASSLVVGEGRFSNEQFF
TRBJ2-7	few	NA	TRBV28	TGTGCCAGCAGTTTATCCGGGACACCAAGGGGCGAGCAGTACTTC	CASSLSGTPRGEQYF
TRBJ2-1	NA	NA	TRBV19	TGTGCCAGTAGTCCCGGTTGGGAGCGGCACAATGAGCAGTTCTTC	CASSPGWERHNEQFF
TRBJ2-7	NA	NA	TRBV5-1	TGCGCCAGCAGTCGCGGGACAGCCAGCTACGAGCAGTACTTC	CASSRGTASYEQYF
TRBJ1-1	NA	NA	TRBV9	TGTGCCAGCAGCGGATTAACGGGAACTGAAGCTTTCTTT	CASSGLTGTEAFF
TRBJ1-5	NA	NA	TRBV19	TGTGCCAGTAGTATATCAGTAAATAGCAATCAGCCCCAGCATTTT	CASSISVNSNQPQHF
TRBJ2-3	NA	NA	TRBV28	TGTGCCAGCAGTTTACCGGGGGTTCGGACAGATACGCAGTATTTT	CASSLPGVRTDTQYF
TRBJ1-1	NA	NA	TRBV5-4	TGTGCCAGCAGCCAAGGGGCCACATTTAACACTGAAGCTTTCTTT	CASSQGATFNTEAFF
TRBJ2-1	NA	NA	TRBV30	TGTGCCGGAGAGGCTGGGAGCTCCTACAATGAGCAGTTCTTC	CAGEAGSSYNEQFF
TRBJ1-1	NA	NA	TRBV5-1	TGCGCCAGCAGCCTCGGGGAGGGAGTCGGCACTGAAGCTTTCTTT	CASSLGEGVGTEAFF
TRBJ2-1	once	NA	TRBV2	TGTGCCAGCAGCGGGCGGGGGCATAATGAGCAGTTCTTC	CASSGRGHNEQFF
TRBJ1-5	NA	NA	TRBV28	TGTGCCAGCAGCCCGGCGGGGGGCAGTCAGCCCCAGCATTTT	CASSPAGGSQPQHF
TRBJ1-1	NA	TRBD1	TRBV30	TGTGCCTGGAGACAGGGGATGAACACTGAAGCTTTCTTT	CAWRQGMNTEAFF
TRBJ1-2	NA	NA	TRBV7-9	TGTTCCAGCAGCGCGGGAGGGGATGGCTACACCTTC	CSSSAGGDGYTF
TRBJ2-7	NA	NA	TRBV18	TGTGCCAGCTCACCACCGCTTACGCAGAATTCCTACGAGCAGTACTTC	CASSPPLTQNSYEQYF
TRBJ2-5	once	TRBD1	TRBV7-2	TGTGCCAGCAGCCGGGACAGGGGTTTCGCAGAGACCCAGTACTTC	CASSRDRGFAETQYF
TRBJ2-3	NA	TRBD2	TRBV6-1	TGTGCCAGCAGTGACCGGCTAGCGGGCTCCACCACAGATACGCAGTATTTT	CASSDRLAGSTTDTQYF
TRBJ2-7	NA	TRBD2	TRBV5-1	TGCGCCAGCAGCCTCGGGACTAGCGGAGGCTACGAGCAGTACTTC	CASSLGTSGGYEQYF
TRBJ2-7	NA	NA	TRBV7-8	TGTGCCAGCAGCGTCGACAGGTTCGACCCTTACGAGCAGTACTTC	CASSVDRFDPYEQYF
TRBJ2-2	NA	NA	TRBV4-2	TGTGCCAGCAGCCTCCGAGGGGGGGACGCTACGAACACCGGGGAGCTGTTTTTT	CASSLRGGDATNTGELFF
TRBJ2-7	NA	TRBD1	TRBV4-1	TGCGCCAGCAGCCCGAGGGACAGATCCTACGAGCAGTACTTC	CASSPRDRSYEQYF
TRBJ1-2	NA	TRBD1	TRBV5-1	TGCGCCAGCAGCTGGGACAGGGGGCAAATCTATGGCTACACCTTC	CASSWDRGQIYGYTF
TRBJ1-2	NA	NA	TRBV2	TGTGCCAGCAGTGAAGTTCAGGGTTGGTCAAACTATGGCTACACCTTC	CASSEVQGWSNYGYTF
TRBJ1-2	NA	NA	TRBV30	TGTGCCTGGATGATAGGTAGATGGAGTAAGGGCTACACCTTC	CAWMIGRWSKGYTF
TRBJ1-2	NA	NA	TRBV29-1	TGCAGCGTGATGGACAGTGAATTCTATGGCTACACCTTC	CSVMDSEFYGYTF
TRBJ2-2	once	TRBD1	TRBV19	TGTGCCAGTAGTGACAGGGGCAGGATCGGGGAGCTGTTTTTT	CASSDRGRIGELFF
TRBJ2-7	few	TRBD2	TRBV7-9	TGTGCCAGCAGTAATATCGGGACTAGCGGGACAACCTACGAGCAGTACTTC	CASSNIGTSGTTYEQYF
TRBJ1-1	NA	NA	TRBV6-1	TGTGCCAGCAGTGAAGTCAGATCTAACACTGAAGCTTTCTTT	CASSEVRSNTEAFF
TRBJ2-1	NA	TRBD2	TRBV13	TGTGCCAGCAGCTTTCCTGGGACTAGCGGGAGAGATGAGCAGTTCTTC	CASSFPGTSGRDEQFF
TRBJ2-1	NA	TRBD2	TRBV5-4	TGTGCCAGCAGCTTGAGCGGGAGGACTTCTTACAATGAGCAGTTCTTC	CASSLSGRTSYNEQFF
TRBJ2-7	NA	TRBD2	TRBV7-3	TGTGCCAGCAGCTTAGTGGGACTAGTGGCCGAGCAGTACTTC	CASSLVGLVAEQYF
TRBJ2-3	NA	NA	TRBV15	TGTGCCACCAGCAGAGCCACTGCTTCGCAGTATTTT	CATSRATASQYF
TRBJ2-7	NA	NA	TRBV7-9	TGTGCCAGCAGCGACCCGGACGGACTCTACGAGCAGTACTTC	CASSDPDGLYEQYF
TRBJ2-1	NA	NA	TRBV18	TGTGCCAGCTCACCACCGGGCAGGGGAGAAAACAATGAGCAGTTCTTC	CASSPPGRGENNEQFF